This TCR beta chain comes out of a study of blood T cell repertoires in COVID-19. Overall study context: Samples representing acute and convalescent COVID-19 were sourced from the United States, Italy and Spain.

Produced via immunoSEQ multiplex PCR; TCRdb's table is partial and in-frame only. Of roughly 440,000 clones in the sample, around 88% were seen once. The CDR3 is made up of 15 amino acids. The germline gives CDR1 LGHDT, CDR2 YNNKEL (reference sequence). V shed 1 base and J 1 base; nucleotides not matched to a gene: 2. Worth noting for this clone: This CDR3 is also generated by other DNA sequences in the sample.

Sequencing was performed on peripheral blood. The TCR originated in a woman aged 50 to 60 with COVID-19, enrolled during active disease. The V gene is TRBV3-1 (or the pseudogene TRBV3-2), the J gene TRBJ1-1; TRBD1 matches at 8 bases. For the CDR3, the DNA is TGTGCCAGCAGCCAAGCCGGGACAGGGAACACTGAAGCTTTCTTT. Amino acid sequence: CASSQAGTGNTEAFF.